This TCR beta chain was identified during a study of immune cell composition in non-small cell lung cancer. The CDR3 contains 15 residues. With 4 bases clipped from V and 3 bases from J, the junction kept 2 bases outside the gene matches. In germline, CDR1 is WSHSY, CDR2 SAAADI. This clone was detected only a few times. Profiling relied on immunoSEQ multiplex PCR, and the TCRdb table lists in-frame clones only, not all of them. The repertoire holds roughly 15,000 clones, with 70% to 85% as singletons. Normal lung sampling was at least 3 cm from the tumour, as distant as possible. This same sample was also part of a study on CD4 T cells in lung cancer. That work contributes: Blood T cells were screened for responses to candidate mutation neoepitopes.

This sequence was found in a human donor with non-small cell lung cancer. The source material was non-adjacent lung tissue. This rearrangement joins TRBV10-2 to TRBJ2-2, with 10 positions matching TRBD2. CDR3 bases: TGCGCCAGCAGTGGTAGCGGGGGGCACACCGGGGAGCTGTTTTTT. As protein: CASSGSGGHTGELFF.